This T cell receptor (beta chain) was profiled in a study of blood T cell repertoires in COVID-19. The wider study: The study drew acute and convalescent COVID-19 samples from the United States, Italy and Spain. Sources were T cells, B-cell-depleted T cells, or PBMCs; the material itself was cDNA or gDNA.

Per the authors' pipeline: From reference gene primer amplification, estimates of nucleated cell counts were derived. The repertoire was sequenced with immunoSEQ multiplex PCR; TCRdb's copy has only in-frame clones and lacks some. The V and J calls and clone size are taken from that table; D and trimming were inferred from the DNA. The repertoire holds 70,000 to 85,000 clones, 90% seen once, with roughly 9.7% in the top ten. Per the germline V gene, CDR1 is MNHEY and CDR2 is SVGEGT. This CDR3 region has 14 residues. V was shortened by 2 bases and J by 4 bases, with 11 bases between the two germline ends.

Specimen: peripheral blood. V gene TRBV6-2 or TRBV6-3 combines with J gene TRBJ1-1; no firm D call. The clonotype originates from a human donor in a cohort sampled during active COVID-19. The DNA for the CDR3 is TGTGCCAGCAGTTACGCCCCCCGGTTCACTGAAGCTTTCTTT. This encodes CASSYAPRFTEAFF.